This T cell receptor (beta chain) was recorded in a study of monozygotic twins with inflammatory bowel disease. Study-level findings and limits: Those with IBD had lower TCRbeta diversity (inverse Simpson) than their healthy co-twins did. Among twins, concordant and discordant pairs did not differ in repertoire similarity, possibly from limited power. Compared with healthy twins, IBD patients shared fewer clonotypes with others, especially with disease activity.

Germline V gene data show CDR1 as MDHEN and CDR2 as SYDVKM. This CDR3 spans 14 amino acids. TCRdb re-called the 5' RACE reads; every CDR3 protein appears as one record, without DNA. This table lists approximately 400,000 distinct CDR3 sequences. As concerns this clonotype: As yet, its antigen is unknown.

For every donor, one blood sample of approximately 2.5 ml was drawn. The sequenced sample was blood. This sequence joins TRBV28 and TRBJ2-3. The sequence was obtained from a human donor with ulcerative colitis or Crohn's disease, or a healthy co-twin of an affected twin (not recorded which). The CDR3 is CASSLQVTPLGQYF.